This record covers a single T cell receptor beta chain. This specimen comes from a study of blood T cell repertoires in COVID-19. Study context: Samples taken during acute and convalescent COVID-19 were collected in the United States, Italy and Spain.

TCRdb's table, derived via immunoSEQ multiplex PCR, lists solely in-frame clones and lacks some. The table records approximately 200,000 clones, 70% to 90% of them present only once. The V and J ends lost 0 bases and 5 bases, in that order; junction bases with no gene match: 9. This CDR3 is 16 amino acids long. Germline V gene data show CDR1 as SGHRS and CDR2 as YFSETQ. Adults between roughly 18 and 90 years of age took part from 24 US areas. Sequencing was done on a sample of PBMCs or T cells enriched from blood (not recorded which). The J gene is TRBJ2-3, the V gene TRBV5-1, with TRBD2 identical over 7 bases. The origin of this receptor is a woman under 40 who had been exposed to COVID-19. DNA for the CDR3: TGCGCCAGCAGCTTGGCGGGGCGGGGGATGATAGATACGCAGTATTTT. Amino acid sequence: CASSLAGRGMIDTQYF.